The rows below give T cell receptor beta chains drawn from one sample of a study of cytomegalovirus exposure and HLA in healthy donors. The repertoire was sequenced with immunoSEQ multiplex PCR; TCRdb's copy has only in-frame clones and lacks some. Among under 200,000 clones listed, around 75% were seen once. Sequenced sample: PBMCs. The source is a woman aged 45-65 years in good health and CMV-seropositive. The conserved cysteine and the conserved F or W are not part of the CDR3 here. Fields, in order: CDR3 protein, D gene, J gene, V gene. A D gene is named only where the DNA matches it firmly.

ASSPGQGHSPLH | TRBD1 | TRBJ1-6 | TRBV16
SVAGLAGVVAQY | TRBD2 | TRBJ2-5 | TRBV29-1
ATTGGGSTDTQY | TRBD2 | TRBJ2-3 | TRBV10-3
ASSGQTGTNTGELF | TRBD1 | TRBJ2-2 | TRBV9
ASSDDDGGNEQF | . | TRBJ2-1 | TRBV6-1
ASRGTVYEQY | TRBD1 | TRBJ2-7 | TRBV2
ASSPTGQGDGYT | TRBD1 | TRBJ1-2 | TRBV5-1
ASSPGTGVGTEAF | TRBD1 | TRBJ1-1 | TRBV5-4
ASSVLGGTEAF | . | TRBJ1-1 | TRBV2
ASSPPAGGRTDTQY | TRBD2 | TRBJ2-3 | TRBV18
ASSEGNFQPQH | . | TRBJ1-5 | TRBV6-1
ASCPGPGEAYGYT | . | TRBJ1-2 | TRBV6-5
ASSLSGTLNTGELF | . | TRBJ2-2 | TRBV7-6
AISESDRSTDTQY | . | TRBJ2-3 | TRBV10-3
ASKASGDIYEQY | TRBD2 | . | TRBV6-1
ASSQDQGWGQPQH | . | TRBJ1-5 | TRBV4-1
ASSPTSTAQETQY | . | TRBJ2-5 | TRBV14
ASRPDAGKGTEAF | . | TRBJ1-1 | TRBV7-9
ASSLSRAYEQY | . | TRBJ2-7 | TRBV5-1
ASSLRGLGTDTQY | TRBD1 | TRBJ2-3 | TRBV5-1
ASSQRGFTNYGYT | . | TRBJ1-2 | TRBV11-2
ASSLMGQGQPLGYT | TRBD1 | TRBJ1-2 | TRBV11-2
ASSKWVGQRERNTEAF | . | TRBJ1-1 | TRBV19
ASSQDGTTNEKLF | . | TRBJ1-4 | TRBV2
ASRAGTGGFLFGANVLT | TRBD1 | TRBJ2-6 | TRBV10-2
ATSRRVSNTGELF | . | TRBJ2-2 | TRBV15
ASSAPGQFYGYT | TRBD1 | TRBJ1-2 | TRBV19
ASKGQGETQY | TRBD1 | TRBJ2-5 | TRBV5-1
AIRRDRAGTEAF | TRBD1 | TRBJ1-1 | TRBV10-3
ASRDTGHSYEQY | . | TRBJ2-7 | TRBV2
AWSPPDRVSSPLH | TRBD1 | TRBJ1-6 | TRBV30
ASSGAALCPQH | . | TRBJ1-5 | TRBV2
ATSRDTAGRYAGELF | . | TRBJ2-2 | TRBV15
SVESVDGYT | . | TRBJ1-2 | TRBV29-1
ASNQGNTEAF | . | TRBJ1-1 | TRBV6-1
ASSNPGTGFYEQY | TRBD1 | TRBJ2-7 | TRBV5-4
SVDGTGGVWDNEQF | TRBD1 | TRBJ2-1 | TRBV29-1
ASRSGQGALGNTEAF | TRBD1 | TRBJ1-1 | TRBV5-1
ASSSQGADGYT | TRBD1 | TRBJ1-2 | TRBV5-6
ASSLRGQDGYT | TRBD1 | TRBJ1-2 | TRBV9
ASSYSREQY | . | TRBJ2-7 | TRBV11-1
ASSRDSYGYT | TRBD1 | TRBJ1-2 | TRBV6-6
ASSLQGSVTEAF | . | TRBJ1-1 | TRBV7-9
ASSPTDRGSFLYGYT | TRBD1 | TRBJ1-2 | TRBV18
ASSQGGKASTDTQY | . | TRBJ2-3 | TRBV4-2
ASSIPLDGYGYT | . | TRBJ1-2 | TRBV5-1
ASSRQSAYNEQF | . | TRBJ2-1 | TRBV13
ASSERGADTQY | TRBD2 | TRBJ2-3 | TRBV10-1
ASSTDWFSSYNEQF | . | TRBJ2-1 | TRBV27
ASSFRTDSPLH | . | TRBJ1-6 | TRBV7-2
ASSVGTVNEQY | TRBD1 | TRBJ2-7 | TRBV5-1
ASSVDNRGSSPLH | TRBD1 | TRBJ1-6 | TRBV9
ASSLGLRDSGYEQY | . | TRBJ2-7 | TRBV5-1